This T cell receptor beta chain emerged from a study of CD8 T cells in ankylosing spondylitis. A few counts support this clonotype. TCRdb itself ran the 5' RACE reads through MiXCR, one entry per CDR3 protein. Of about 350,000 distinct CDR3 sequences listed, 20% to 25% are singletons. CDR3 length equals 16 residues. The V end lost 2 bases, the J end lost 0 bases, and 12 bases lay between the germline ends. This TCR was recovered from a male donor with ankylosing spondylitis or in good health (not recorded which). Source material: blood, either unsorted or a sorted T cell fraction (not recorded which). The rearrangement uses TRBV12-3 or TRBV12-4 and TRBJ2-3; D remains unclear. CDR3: CASSLKVGLSTDTQYF. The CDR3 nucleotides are TGTGCCAGCAGTTTAAAGGTCGGCCTTAGCACAGATACGCAGTATTTT.